The T cell receptor (beta chain) described here comes from a study of blood T cell repertoires in COVID-19. TCRdb's copy holds only in-frame clones and misses some; the assay was immunoSEQ multiplex PCR. The repertoire holds approximately 170,000 clones, with less than 90% as singletons. Germline V lookup: CDR1 LGHNA, CDR2 YSLEER. The CDR3 runs 16 residues. The V end lost 0 bases, the J end lost 5 bases, and 16 bases lay between the germline ends. The origin of this receptor is a woman in her seventies with acute or convalescent COVID-19. The sequenced sample was peripheral blood. The chain uses TRBV4-3 and TRBJ1-1; the D is unclear. The CDR3 bases are TGCGCCAGCAGCCAAGATCGTAGCCGGTTTAGGACTGAAGCTTTCTTT. This codes for CASSQDRSRFRTEAFF.